A selection of T cell receptor beta chains follows, all from one sample in a study of blood T cell repertoires in COVID-19. Some clones are missing from TCRdb's copy, which holds only in-frame ones; the method was immunoSEQ multiplex PCR. The table includes about 260,000 clones, roughly 90% detected once. Specimen: peripheral blood. Receptor source: a woman aged 45-65 years who had recovered from COVID-19. Both conserved end residues are part of each CDR3. Each record gives: clone size, D gene, V gene, J gene, CDR3 DNA, CDR3 protein. A D gene is named only where the DNA matches it firmly. Expanded clones are given a class, and other clones once, few, many or no size at all.

>-|-|TRBV5-4|TRBJ2-6
TGTGCCAGCAGCTTGACGGGCTCTGGGGCCAACGTCCTGACTTTC
CASSLTGSGANVLTF
>-|-|TRBV20-1|TRBJ1-5
TGCAGTGCTAGTGACAGGAGGGGCCACCAGCCCCAGCATTTT
CSASDRRGHQPQHF
>-|-|TRBV15|TRBJ2-1
TGTGCCACCAGCAGAGCGGGGGTCCACAATGAGCAGTTCTTC
CATSRAGVHNEQFF
>-|TRBD1|TRBV18|TRBJ1-2
TGTGCCAGCTCACTTCCGGGACAGGGATATTATGGCTACACCTTC
CASSLPGQGYYGYTF
>-|TRBD1|TRBV30|TRBJ1-1
TGTGCCTGGACTACAGGGGGCTCGAACACTGAAGCTTTCTTT
CAWTTGGSNTEAFF
>medium-sized|-|TRBV5-7|TRBJ1-5
TGTGCCAGCAGCTTGGGTACACAGCTTCCGCCCCAGCATTTT
CASSLGTQLPPQHF
>-|-|TRBV7-2|TRBJ1-4
TGTGCCAGCAGCTTAGGGGGCGGGACCCGGGGGGAAAAACTGTTTTTT
CASSLGGGTRGEKLFF
>-|-|TRBV6-2/TRBV6-3|TRBJ2-3
TGTGCCAGCAGTCTCTGGGCTGCCACAGATACGCAGTATTTT
CASSLWAATDTQYF
>-|TRBD1|TRBV5-6|TRBJ2-5
TGTGCCAGCAGCTTGGCCAGGACAGGGAAAGAGACCCAGTACTTC
CASSLARTGKETQYF
>-|TRBD1|TRBV6-2/TRBV6-3|TRBJ1-2
TGTGCCAGCAGTCCGACAGGGCTCTATGGCTACACCTTC
CASSPTGLYGYTF
>-|TRBD1|TRBV2|TRBJ2-1
TGTGCCAGCTCCCTGGAGACAGGGATTCATGAGCAGTTCTTC
CASSLETGIHEQFF
>-|TRBD1|TRBV19|TRBJ1-4
TGTGCCAGTCGGGACAGCCTGAGGAGTAATGAAAAACTGTTTTTT
CASRDSLRSNEKLFF
>-|-|TRBV13|TRBJ2-3
TGTGCCAGCAGCTCCATCAGCACAGATACGCAGTATTTT
CASSSISTDTQYF
>-|-|TRBV27|TRBJ1-5
TGTGCCAGCAGCCGAACTCTAATTCGGGGACAGCCCCAGCATTTT
CASSRTLIRGQPQHF
>-|TRBD2|TRBV9|TRBJ2-3
TGTGCCAGCAGTCTTAGCGGGATTAGCACAGATACGCAGTATTTT
CASSLSGISTDTQYF
>-|TRBD1|TRBV18|TRBJ2-7
TGTGCCAGCTCCCCAGCCCGGACAGGGAGCTCCTACGAGCAGTACTTC
CASSPARTGSSYEQYF
>-|TRBD1|TRBV27|TRBJ1-6
TGTGCCAGCAGTTTATCGTATGGACAGGGGGTATCTTCACCCCTCCACTTT
CASSLSYGQGVSSPLHF